The clone carrying this T cell receptor (beta chain) appeared a few times. What it binds is unknown. The data were taken from a study of shared clonotypes between healthy human individuals. Study summary: Each donor's CD8 memory used one plate, CD8 naive two, each CD4 subset three.

The CDR3 is made up of 17 amino acids. The germline CDR1 and CDR2 sequences are MNHEY and SMNVEV (reference sequence). V shed 2 bases and J 6 bases; nucleotides not matched to a gene: 13. Study results and caveats: Some naive CD4 clonotypes, about 5%, turned up in common across several donors.

The authors split each subset's genomic DNA evenly across several immunoSEQ plates. Clones were read by immunoSEQ multiplex PCR, and TCRdb kept only the in-frame ones, dropping some. The sample consists of 700,000 or so clones, more than 70% of them appearing once. Naive CD4+ cells were CD45RA-selected; the remaining cells were memory. The sample taken for sequencing was memory CD4+ T cells sorted from blood. Documented subset: CD45RA-negative fraction. The gene calls are TRBV27 and TRBJ2-7; 10 bases are a match to TRBD1. The receptor was isolated from a woman in her thirties in good health. The CDR3 coding sequence is TGTGCCAGCAGTTTACTTTCCCCGGGACAGGGGAGTCGCGAGCAGTACTTC. It codes for CASSLLSPGQGSREQYF.